This T cell receptor (beta chain) was found in a study of technical replicates of blood from a handful of donors. Profiled with immunoSEQ multiplex PCR; TCRdb holds only in-frame clones, not every one. Of under 95,000 clones detected, about nine tenths appear once; the ten largest clones hold 0.35% to 0.45%. The germline CDR1 and CDR2 sequences are SQVTM and ANQGSEA. The CDR3 contains 11 residues. V was pared by 4 bases and J by 11 bases, with 14 bases between. This rearrangement joins TRBV29-1 to TRBJ1-1; D is possibly TRBD1 (5 bases). Sequenced material: T cells isolated from PBMCs. The origin of this receptor is a human donor in good health. The CDR3 region has the DNA TGCAGCGTTGGGGAAAGCAGGGCGGCTTTCTTT. Its protein product is CSVGESRAAFF.